These 4 T cell receptor beta chains originate from one sample sequenced in a study of T cell responses to AZD1222 COVID-19 vaccine. Measured with immunoSEQ multiplex PCR; TCRdb has only the in-frame clones, and not every one. Of about 150,000 clones in the sample, roughly 90% were seen once. The sequenced sample was peripheral blood, obtained 28 days after the second AZD1222 dose. The origin of the receptors is an adult who received the AZD1222 COVID-19 vaccine.

This clone was seen only once. The chain combines TRBV3-1 (or the pseudogene TRBV3-2) with TRBJ1-2; a possible D gene is TRBD1 (5 bases). Deletions cut 0 bases from V and 0 bases from J, with 11 bases between. The germline V gene has CDR1 LGHDT and CDR2 YNNKEL (reference sequence). CDR3 length: 16 amino acids. The CDR3: CASSQEWGSPNYGYTF. CDR3 nucleotides: TGTGCCAGCAGCCAAGAATGGGGCAGCCCTAACTATGGCTACACCTTC.

The CDR3 DNA is TGTGCCATCAGCACCGGGACAGGGGTAGGCAATGAGCAGTTCTTC. This translates into CAISTGTGVGNEQFF. The gene calls are TRBV10-3 and TRBJ2-1, with 10 bases lining up with TRBD1. J lost 6 bases, V lost 6 bases, and 8 bases had no gene match. Germline CDR1 is ENHRY and CDR2 is SYGVKD. This CDR3 has 15 residues.

V gene TRBV28 combines with J gene TRBJ2-7; 9 nucleotides line up with TRBD1. This CDR3 is 15 amino acids long. J gave up 6 bases and V 3 bases, and 9 bases lay outside the gene matches. In germline, CDR1 is MDHEN, CDR2 SYDVKM. The CDR3 sequence: CASSFRGQGFSEQYF. DNA for the CDR3: TGTGCCAGCAGTTTCCGTGGACAGGGGTTCAGCGAGCAGTACTTC.

This rearrangement joins TRBV19 to TRBJ1-4; D is perhaps TRBD1 (5 bases). The CDR3 has 17 amino acids. CDR1 and CDR2 (germline): LNHDA, SQIVND (reference sequence). V was pared by 2 bases and J by 10 bases, with 23 bases between. Written as DNA, the CDR3 is TGTGCCAGTAGTATAAGAGGGACGGAGGGACGTAAAGGAAAACTGTTTTTT. Protein sequence: CASSIRGTEGRKGKLFF.